This T cell receptor (beta chain) was retrieved from a study of T-cell memory formation after mild COVID-19 (dated by TCRdb to about 2021). General notes on the study: TCR sequence clusters from the two donors were largely donor specific. In a couple of donors, T-cell clones that expanded and contracted after mild COVID-19 were followed by sequencing TCRalpha and TCRbeta repertoires longitudinally. Two young, previously healthy adult volunteers, one female and one male, were included in the cohort. Results and caveats for the whole study, not just this receptor: Clones that contracted from day 15 to 85 showed balanced CD4/CD8 phenotypes, whereas a second wave of clones that expanded from day 15 to 37 leaned towards CD4+. Contracting CD4+ clones were located mainly in the CM and EM memory subsets, whereas CD8+ clones were found to be enriched in EMRA. SARS-CoV-2 specificity was not confirmed for the second-wave clones peaking on day 37. Some responding clones were found in pre-infection memory, which suggests that pre-existing cross-reactive memory T cells took part in the SARS-CoV-2 response. The study included only a couple of mild cases, and larger cohorts that include severe cases with pre-infection samples were judged to be necessary.

The data were produced on an Illumina NovaSeq 6000. Using 5'RACE with constant-segment primers, TCRalpha and TCRbeta cDNA libraries were constructed, with sample barcodes and unique molecular identifiers added in the process. Trizol reagent was used to extract RNA from every sample. Amplification of the libraries took two PCR steps, and the second step added a second sample barcode plus Illumina TruSeq adapters. Sequencing of the libraries was done on an Illumina NovaSeq, producing 2 x 150 bp paired-end reads. The study's processing was this. Demultiplexing of reads and collapsing into UMI-guided consensus sequences were performed with migec v1.2.7. With mixcr v2.1.11, UMI consensuses were aligned to TRA and TRB V and J templates and assembled into clonotypes. Expanded or contracted clonotypes were those called significant by both edgeR and NoisET, with noise models trained on biological replicates. For edgeR calls, a false discovery rate-adjusted p below 0.01 and a log2 fold-change threshold of 1 were applied. PCA with hierarchical clustering of max-normalized trajectories of the 1000 most abundant clonotypes was used as exploratory dynamics analysis. Separately sequenced CD4+ and CD8+ repertoires were used to assign the CD4 or CD8 phenotype of responding clones. TCRdb reran the public reads through fastp at Q25 and MiXCR, keeping productive beta chains. Each CDR3 protein gets just one entry, which takes the most common genes and DNA from the rows behind it. The V and J calls were determined by TCRdb, not by the authors. Present in this sample are 300,000 to 400,000 distinct CDR3 sequences, roughly 15% of which were seen just once. The leading ten clones occupy 20% to 25% of the sample.

About this clonotype: Its antigen specificity is not known. One base away there is no much larger clone; base qualities are not given.

Ficoll-Paque density gradient centrifugation was the method used to isolate PBMCs. Measured from the cysteine to the phenylalanine, the CDR3 is 13 residues long. Of all the DNA, just the CDR3 is kept, 39 bases in frame from base 1. In the germline V gene, CDR1 corresponds to SGHTA and CDR2 to FQGNSA. V drops 1 base and J drops 6 bases, leaving 10 bases in between. This receptor was taken from a man younger than 35 who had mild COVID-19 (a few samples of this study predate the infection). The sample titles of this study are shuffled in the database, so cell type and time point are left out; the donor was told from shared clones. The V and J genes are TRBV7-2 and TRBJ2-7, with TRBD2 tentatively as D gene (6 bases match). Sequenced sample: PBMCs or a T cell subset sorted from them (not recorded which). The CDR3 in this case is CASSLERAREQYF. The nucleotide sequence reads as follows: TGTGCCAGCAGCTTAGAGCGGGCGCGCGAGCAGTACTTC.